Sequencing of this TCR beta chain was carried out in a study of cytomegalovirus exposure and HLA in healthy donors. Whole-study results and caveats: In the 120 validation repertoires, just under 95% of cluster scores exceeded 0, per a later analysis. Whilst most TCR sequences proved rare, a subset of public TCRs occurred across many donors.

Germline assignment: CDR1 SGHKS and CDR2 YYEKEE (reference sequence). The V end lost 4 bases, the J end lost 2 bases, and 13 bases lay between the germline ends. This CDR3 is built from 14 residues. This clone was counted once. Its antigen is unidentified. Repertoires were generated with immunoSEQ multiplex PCR, while TCRdb's copy carries only in-frame clones and drops some. The sample carries about 120,000 clones, roughly 90% recorded once. The TCR originated in a woman aged 30 to 39 in good health and CMV-seropositive. Material for sequencing was PBMCs. V is TRBV5-5 and J is TRBJ2-7; D may be TRBD2 (6 bases). The CDR3: CASSLLGLPYEQYF. The CDR3 nucleotides are TGTGCCAGCAGCCTTCTGGGACTTCCCTACGAGCAGTACTTC.